This is a list of T cell receptor beta chains from one sample in a study of blood T cell repertoires in COVID-19. Sequencing used immunoSEQ multiplex PCR; TCRdb keeps in-frame clones, though not all of them. Of approximately 250,000 clones in the sample, 70% to 90% were seen once. Sequenced input: peripheral blood. Receptors were obtained from a man aged 18-30 years with active or convalescent COVID-19. Both conserved end residues are part of each CDR3. A D gene is named only where the DNA matches it firmly. Not all rows give a size; the values are once, few, many and, for expanded clones, a class.

>TRBV6-4|TRBJ2-3|-|-
TGTGCCAGCAGTGAAAAGCGTACAGATACGCAGTATTTT
CASSEKRTDTQYF
>TRBV29-1|TRBJ2-5|-|-
TGCAGCGTTTTCTTAGAGACCCAGTACTTC
CSVFLETQYF
>TRBV30|TRBJ1-1|-|-
TGTGCCGGGACCGCAGGGGCCCTGAACACTGAAGCTTTCTTT
CAGTAGALNTEAFF
>TRBV2|TRBJ2-6|-|-
TGTGCCAGCAAGGGACTCTCTGGGGCCAACGTCCTGACTTTC
CASKGLSGANVLTF
>TRBV12-1|TRBJ2-7|-|-
TGTGCCAGCAGCTTTGGTCGGTCCAGGGACAGTCTCGAGCAGTACTTC
CASSFGRSRDSLEQYF
>TRBV6-5|TRBJ2-2|-|many
TGTGCCAGCAGTTTTACAGGCACCGGGGAGCTGTTTTTT
CASSFTGTGELFF
>TRBV5-5|TRBJ1-1|-|-
TGTGCCAGCAGCCCCGGCAGCCGCCCCAACGAGGTGAACACTGAAGCTTTCTTT
CASSPGSRPNEVNTEAFF
>TRBV9|TRBJ2-7|-|-
TGTGCCAGCAGCGTCGAACAGGGCTACGAGCAGTACTTC
CASSVEQGYEQYF
>TRBV5-1|TRBJ2-6|TRBD2|-
TGCGCCAGTACTAGCGGACAATCCCCTGGGGCCAACGTCCTGACTTTC
CASTSGQSPGANVLTF
>TRBV11-3|TRBJ1-6|TRBD1|-
TGTGCCAGCAGCTCAGTAGGGACAGGCCCCTCACCCCTCCACTTT
CASSSVGTGPSPLHF
>TRBV9|TRBJ2-7|-|few
TGTGCCAGCAGCTTTCACAGGGACTCCTACGAGCAGTACTTC
CASSFHRDSYEQYF
>TRBV6-2/TRBV6-3|TRBJ1-2|-|-
TGTGCCAGCAGTTATCGTCAGAACTATGGCTACACCTTC
CASSYRQNYGYTF
>TRBV13|TRBJ1-2|-|-
TGTGCCAGCAGCTTCTTTAACTATGGCTACACCTTC
CASSFFNYGYTF
>TRBV27|TRBJ1-5|-|-
TGTGCCAGCAGTCCCACTACCCCTTACTTTCAGCCCCAGCATTTT
CASSPTTPYFQPQHF
>TRBV28|TRBJ1-1|-|-
TGTGCCAGCAGTCCCCAGGGAGGCACGATGAACACTGAAGCTTTCTTT
CASSPQGGTMNTEAFF
>TRBV12-3/TRBV12-4|TRBJ2-1|-|-
TGTGCCAGCAGTTCAGATAACAATGAGCAGTTCTTC
CASSSDNNEQFF
>TRBV6-2/TRBV6-3|TRBJ2-5|TRBD2|once
TGTGCCAGCAGTTACCGTACTAGCGGGGGGGCCGGGGAGACCCAGTACTTC
CASSYRTSGGAGETQYF
>TRBV29-1|TRBJ2-7|-|-
TGCAGCGTTGGGACAACTGCCTACGAGCAGTACTTC
CSVGTTAYEQYF
>TRBV19|TRBJ2-7|TRBD1|-
TGTGCCAGTAGTACCCTCGACAGGGGGAGCTACGAGCAGTACTTC
CASSTLDRGSYEQYF
>TRBV4-2|TRBJ2-7|-|-
TGTGCCAGCAGCCAAGATTTACGAAGAGCCTACGAGCAGTACTTC
CASSQDLRRAYEQYF
>TRBV25-1|TRBJ1-2|-|-
TGTGCCAGCAGTGAGGCCCGGGATTATGGCTACACCTTC
CASSEARDYGYTF
>TRBV28|TRBJ2-1|TRBD1|-
TGTGCCACCTCTAGAAGGGGGCGTTTCAATGAGCAGTTCTTC
CATSRRGRFNEQFF
>TRBV5-1|TRBJ2-2|-|-
TGCGCCAGCAGCTTGTCGGTTAGCGGGAACACCGGGGAGCTGTTTTTT
CASSLSVSGNTGELFF
>TRBV5-4|TRBJ1-3|TRBD1|-
TGTGCCAGCAGCTTACGATCTACAGGGGGCAAAAACACCATATATTTT
CASSLRSTGGKNTIYF
>TRBV2|TRBJ2-7|-|-
TGTGCCAGCAGGACGGAGGGTAAGGTCTACGAGCAGTACTTC
CASRTEGKVYEQYF
>TRBV11-2|TRBJ2-7|-|-
TGTGCCAGCAGCCCCCTCCAGGTATCCTCCTACGAGCAGTACTTC
CASSPLQVSSYEQYF
>TRBV15|TRBJ1-1|-|-
TGTGCCACCAGCAGGGACTCAGACGGGAACACTGAAGCTTTCTTT
CATSRDSDGNTEAFF
>TRBV7-9|TRBJ2-7|TRBD2|-
TGTGCCAGCACTTTGACTAGCGGGAACTACGAGCAGTACTTC
CASTLTSGNYEQYF
>TRBV5-1|TRBJ2-1|TRBD2|once
TGCGCCAGCAGCTTGGGCGCGGGAGGTACTGAGCAGTTCTTC
CASSLGAGGTEQFF